The subject of this entry is one T cell receptor beta chain. This CDR3 is built from 15 residues. With 3 bases clipped from V and 4 bases from J, the junction kept 4 bases outside the gene matches. Germline CDR1 is MDHEN and CDR2 is SYDVKM. These data come from a study of blood T cell repertoires in COVID-19. How the authors handled the data: Amplification from reference gene primers served as the basis for estimated nucleated cell counts. Libraries were prepared by immunoSEQ multiplex PCR; TCRdb keeps only in-frame clonotypes and omits some of them. The V and J calls and clone size come from that table; D and trimming were worked out from the DNA. The table has 180,000 or so clones, around 81% seen once.

This TCR was sampled from a human donor with acute or convalescent COVID-19. The donor label of this sample is uncertain. Specimen: peripheral blood. The rearrangement uses TRBV28 and TRBJ1-3; TRBD1 matches 9 bases. The CDR3 loop reads CASSLGGTGGNTIYF. CDR3 nucleotides: TGTGCCAGCAGTTTGGGCGGGACAGGGGGAAACACCATATATTTT.